This TCR beta chain is from a study of vaccination effects on CD4 cells after COVID-19. Study as a whole: There were a few convalescent patients sampled both early and late after vaccination. Study-wide results and limits: Marked clonal contraction of both clone types appeared late after vaccination. Limitations: small convalescent group and missing early post-infection timepoints.

In the case of this clone: Its cognate antigen is unknown.

Profiling relied on immunoSEQ multiplex PCR, and the TCRdb table lists in-frame clones only, not all of them. The table shows 11,000 to 15,000 clones, with around three quarters occurring only once. Before any sequencing was done, the ViraFEST assay used viral peptide pools to expand antigen-specific CD4+ T cells. The culture ran for roughly ten days before CD4+ T cells were isolated. This person's SARS-CoV-2 infection, confirmed by PCR, occurred between March and December 2020. BNT162b2 vaccine or mRNA-1273 vaccine was given to participants in two doses. On both days 3 and 7, half of the culture medium was replaced with IL-2 medium. The CDR3 runs 12 residues.

The source material was CD4+ T cells from PBMCs cultured with HCoV-NL63 spike peptides, sampled after COVID-19 vaccination. V usage is TRBV21-1 and J usage is TRBJ2-1; the table assigns TRBD1, which was not confirmed against the DNA. TRBV21-1 is described as a pseudogene. This receptor was taken from a human donor who had a prior SARS-CoV-2 infection. CDR3 sequence reads: CASSNLGVEQFF. CDR3 DNA sequence: TGTGCCAGCAGCAATCTAGGGGTTGAGCAGTTCTTC.